The 11 T cell receptor beta chains below come from one sample, sequenced in a study of shared clonotypes between healthy human individuals. Generated by immunoSEQ multiplex PCR, the TCRdb table keeps only in-frame clones and is missing some. Among fewer than 2.5 million clones, 93% were seen once, and the ten largest hold approximately 0.37%. The specimen sequenced was naive CD4+ T cells from PBMCs. The subset was: CD45RA+ positively selected. Receptors originate from a man between 18 and 29 years old in good health. Some clones in this sample may be carry-over from other donors' samples.

The V call is TRBV4-2, the J call TRBJ1-1, with D possibly TRBD1 on 5 matching bases. Trimming pared 1 base from V and 2 bases from J, leaving 14 bases between. This CDR3 comprises 16 residues. The germline gives CDR1 LGHNA, CDR2 YNFKEQ. The CDR3 bases are TGTGCCAGCAGCCAAGGGGTGGGACGGCAAAACACTGAAGCTTTCTTT. This encodes CASSQGVGRQNTEAFF.

V and J are TRBV6-1 and TRBJ2-7; tentatively, D is TRBD1 (5 bases). V lost 0 bases, J lost 2 bases, and 8 bases lay in between. The germline CDR1 and CDR2 sequences are MNHNS and SASEGT. The CDR3 is made up of 14 amino acids. CDR3 DNA: TGTGCCAGCAGTGAAGCAGGGGTTCCCTACGAGCAGTACTTC. Translated: CASSEAGVPYEQYF.

The genes are TRBV30 and TRBJ2-5, with TRBD2 matching 8 bases. The DNA end lines up better with TRBJ2-7; the J call may be wrong. Germline loops: CDR1 GTSNPN, CDR2 SVGIG (reference sequence). The CDR3 covers 16 residues. CDR3 bases: TGTGCCTGGATCAACCCCCGGGCTAGCGGGCTCTACGAGCAGTACTTC. Amino acid sequence: CAWINPRASGLYEQYF.

The chain carries TRBV30 and TRBJ2-3; a weak D match, TRBD1 (6 bases). The germline V gene has CDR1 GTSNPN and CDR2 SVGIG (reference sequence). The CDR3 is 14 amino acids. V dropped 3 bases and J dropped 2 bases, with 12 bases sitting between them. The CDR3 spells CAWRDTGITDTQYF. The CDR3 nucleotides are TGTGCCTGGAGGGATACAGGGATCACAGATACGCAGTATTTT.

CDR3 residues: CASSLPIPAGRFADTQYF. CDR3 nucleotide sequence: TGTGCCAGCAGTTTACCGATACCGGCGGGTCGATTCGCCGATACGCAGTATTTT. The genes are TRBV28 and TRBJ2-3, with D tentatively TRBD2 (5 bases). Germline V gives CDR1 MDHEN, CDR2 SYDVKM. The ends were cut back, 2 bases at V and 6 bases at J, with 24 bases in the middle. This CDR3 comprises 18 residues.

The rearrangement links TRBV18 to TRBJ2-3; D is possibly TRBD1 or TRBD2 (5 bases each). Deletions cut 6 bases from V and 6 bases from J, with 19 bases between. The CDR3 covers 15 residues. Germline V CDR1 and CDR2: KGHSH, LQKENI. Here the CDR3 DNA reads TGTGCCAGCTCCATGGGGACCGGCGCCGGGGATACGCAGTATTTT. Amino acids: CASSMGTGAGDTQYF.

This chain links TRBV5-1 with TRBJ2-7; 10 bases are shared with TRBD2. CDR3 length: 14 amino acids. V lost 6 bases and J lost 1; bases outside the gene matches: 4. The germline V gene encodes CDR1 SGHRS and CDR2 YFSETQ. The CDR3 loop reads CASTGTSASYEQYF. CDR3 sequence (DNA): TGCGCCAGCACTGGGACTAGCGCGTCCTACGAGCAGTACTTC.

V usage is TRBV2 and J usage is TRBJ1-5; D perhaps matches TRBD1 (6 bases). The V gene lost 2 bases and the J gene lost 6 bases, with 11 bases spanning the gap. Germline CDR1 and CDR2: SNHLY and FYNNEI. The CDR3 totals 14 residues. The CDR3 nucleotides read TGTGCCAGCAGTGAATCGACAGGAGGTCAGCCCCAGCATTTT. Encoded protein: CASSESTGGQPQHF.

The V call is TRBV29-1, the J call TRBJ1-1; 9 bases fit TRBD1. Per the germline V gene, CDR1 is SQVTM and CDR2 is ANQGSEA. The V segment lost 6 bases and the J segment 3 bases; nucleotides outside the gene matches: 17. CDR3 length: 17 residues. Here the CDR3 reads CSVKLRDRVNWDTEAFF. CDR3 sequence (DNA): TGCAGCGTAAAATTACGGGACAGGGTGAATTGGGACACTGAAGCTTTCTTT. The variable domain in full, completed from reference TRBV29-1 and TRBJ1-1, reads SAVISQKPSRDICQRGTSLTIQCQVDSQVTMMFWYRQQPGQSLTLIATANQGSEATYESGFVIDKFPISRPNLTFSTLTVSNMSPEDSSIYLCSVKLRDRVNWDTEAFFGQGTRLTVV.

V usage is TRBV19 and J usage is TRBJ2-2, with 8 bases lining up with TRBD1. Germline CDR1 reads LNHDA; CDR2 reads SQIVND (reference sequence). V lost 6 bases, J lost 4 bases, and 10 bases stayed unmatched. This CDR3 has 16 residues. The CDR3 DNA reads as TGTGCCAGTAGGCCTCTGGACAGGGAAGGCACCGGGGAGCTGTTTTTT. Encoded protein: CASRPLDREGTGELFF.

The chain uses TRBV19 and TRBJ2-3, with D perhaps matching TRBD2 (5 bases). This CDR3 contains 15 residues. Germline CDR1 is LNHDA and CDR2 is SQIVND (reference sequence). The ends were cut back, 6 bases at V and 4 bases at J, with 17 bases in the middle. The CDR3 loop is CASRLEVGVADTQYF. The CDR3 DNA sequence: TGTGCCAGTAGGCTGGAGGTGGGAGTGGCAGATACGCAGTATTTT.